These T cell receptor beta chains were read from a single sample in a study of blood T cell repertoires in COVID-19. Clones were sequenced by immunoSEQ multiplex PCR, and TCRdb holds only the in-frame ones, with some missing. Among about 190,000 clones listed, 70% to 90% were seen once. The sequenced material came from peripheral blood. These receptor sequences come from a woman aged 40-49 years who had recovered from COVID-19. CDR3s include the opening cysteine and the closing phenylalanine or tryptophan. Each record gives: clone size, V gene, D gene, J gene, CDR3 protein, CDR3 DNA. D genes are given only for firm matches. The size field is filled for only some rows; it gives once, few, many or a size class.

>NA|TRBV18|TRBD1|TRBJ1-1
CASSHNGQGNTEAFF
TGTGCCAGCTCACATAATGGACAGGGAAACACTGAAGCTTTCTTT
>few|TRBV18|NA|TRBJ1-1
CASSPGLSGTEAFF
TGTGCCAGCTCACCAGGCCTCTCGGGCACTGAAGCTTTCTTT
>once|TRBV7-9|NA|TRBJ2-7
CASSLAQYEQYF
TGTGCCAGCAGCTTAGCCCAGTACGAGCAGTACTTC
>NA|TRBV2|NA|TRBJ2-3
CASSEDQGDTQYF
TGTGCCAGCAGTGAAGACCAGGGGGATACGCAGTATTTT
>NA|TRBV21-1|NA|TRBJ1-3
CASSNPWWGPCAGNTIYF
TGTGCCAGCAGCAACCCTTGGTGGGGCCCTTGTGCTGGAAACACCATATATTTT
>NA|TRBV4-3|TRBD2|TRBJ2-1
CASSQDLAGDNEQFF
TGCGCCAGCAGCCAAGATCTAGCGGGAGACAATGAGCAGTTCTTC
>NA|TRBV20-1|NA|TRBJ2-7
CSASSAVAYEQYF
TGCAGTGCCAGTTCGGCGGTCGCCTACGAGCAGTACTTC
>NA|TRBV28|NA|TRBJ1-1
CASTLQGDTEAFF
TGTGCCAGCACCCTACAGGGCGACACTGAAGCTTTCTTT
>NA|TRBV7-2|TRBD2|TRBJ2-1
CASSPRLAESGNEQFF
TGTGCCAGCAGCCCACGACTAGCGGAGTCGGGGAATGAGCAGTTCTTC
>NA|TRBV3-1/TRBV3-2|TRBD2|TRBJ2-7
CASSQDGLVAGGEQYF
TGTGCCAGCAGCCAAGACGGATTGGTAGCGGGAGGCGAGCAGTACTTC
>NA|TRBV27|NA|TRBJ1-1
CASRLAPGEGGVNTEAFF
TGTGCCAGCAGATTAGCCCCCGGGGAGGGTGGAGTGAACACTGAAGCTTTCTTT
>NA|TRBV10-3|TRBD1|TRBJ1-1
CAIRGGGMNTEAFF
TGTGCCATCAGAGGGGGCGGGATGAACACTGAAGCTTTCTTT
>once|TRBV29-1|NA|TRBJ2-1
CSVEEAGGLNWDEQFF
TGCAGCGTTGAAGAGGCCGGGGGTCTCAACTGGGATGAGCAGTTCTTC
>NA|TRBV30|TRBD2|TRBJ2-7
CAWSRGGDYEQYF
TGTGCCTGGAGTCGGGGGGGGGACTACGAGCAGTACTTC
>once|TRBV3-1/TRBV3-2|TRBD2|TRBJ2-4
CASSPGLTSATLAKNIQYF
TGTGCCAGCAGCCCAGGTTTGACTAGCGCTACTCTAGCCAAAAACATTCAGTACTTC
>NA|TRBV6-7|NA|TRBJ1-5
CATLRENSNRDNQPQHF
TGTGCCACCTTGCGGGAGAATTCGAACAGGGACAATCAGCCCCAGCATTTT
>NA|TRBV6-5|NA|TRBJ1-4
CASRLGRGAYEKLFF
TGTGCCAGCAGACTTGGACGGGGAGCATATGAAAAACTGTTTTTT
>once|TRBV11-3|TRBD1|TRBJ2-5
CASSLDGQGAETQYF
TGTGCCAGCAGCTTAGACGGACAGGGGGCCGAGACCCAGTACTTC
>NA|TRBV15|TRBD2|TRBJ2-7
CATSREQYGGEQYF
TGTGCCACCAGCAGAGAGCAGTATGGGGGGGAACAGTACTTC
>NA|TRBV19|NA|TRBJ1-5
CASSIPGEVQPQHF
TGTGCCAGTAGTATACCAGGGGAAGTCCAGCCCCAGCATTTT
>NA|TRBV30|NA|TRBJ1-5
CAWSRSNQPQHF
TGTGCCTGGAGCCGGAGCAATCAGCCCCAGCATTTT
>NA|TRBV11-2|NA|TRBJ2-2
CASSLRTANTGELFF
TGTGCCAGCAGCTTAAGGACAGCGAACACCGGGGAGCTGTTTTTT
>NA|TRBV7-7|TRBD2|TRBJ2-3
CASSLGGGGTGDTQYF
TGTGCCAGCAGCTTAGGGGGGGGAGGAACGGGAGATACGCAGTATTTT